This T cell receptor beta chain stems from a study of beta chain features in type 1 diabetes. General study results and limits: The study notes PCR might favor shorter templates equally in patients and controls.

The sample holds a few counts of this clone. What it recognizes is unknown. Expressed TCRB transcripts were sequenced after all isolated RNA was converted to cDNA. Sequenced by immunoSEQ multiplex PCR; TCRdb stores in-frame clones only, minus some. The sample has under 900,000 clones, roughly 15% seen once; the top ten hold around 0.02%. This CDR3 region has 16 residues. Germline CDR1 LGHNA, CDR2 YSLEER. Trimming left V 1 base short and J 0 bases short, with 13 bases between. Sample: naive CD4+ T cells from blood. The chain combines TRBV4-3 with TRBJ2-7; D gene uncertain. This receptor was obtained from a woman younger than 30 in good health. CDR3 residues: CASSQGIAASSYEQYF. CDR3 coding DNA: TGCGCCAGCAGCCAAGGGATAGCCGCTAGCTCCTACGAGCAGTACTTC.